These T cell receptor beta chains were read from a single sample in a study of CD8 T cells in ankylosing spondylitis. A single record per CDR3 protein comes from TCRdb applying MiXCR to the 5' RACE reads. This sample has about 800,000 distinct CDR3 sequences, with approximately 10% found just once. Sequenced sample: blood, either unsorted or a sorted T cell fraction (not recorded which). Source of these receptors: a male donor with ankylosing spondylitis. Each CDR3 is given with its conserved first and last residue. Each record gives: V gene, J gene, clone size, D gene, CDR3 DNA, CDR3 protein. A D gene is named only where the DNA matches it firmly. Rows give clone size only sometimes, using once, few, many, or a class for an expanded clone.

V gene: TRBV6-5; J gene: TRBJ1-3; clone size: many; D gene: TRBD1; CDR3 DNA: TGTGCCAGCAGTTACTCGGCACAGGGGAGTAACACCATATATTTT; CDR3 protein: CASSYSAQGSNTIYF
V gene: TRBV28; J gene: TRBJ2-5; clone size: many; D gene: NA; CDR3 DNA: TGTGCCAGCAGTTCCCAGGGGACTCAAGAGACCCAGTACTTC; CDR3 protein: CASSSQGTQETQYF
V gene: TRBV5-1; J gene: TRBJ2-1; clone size: many; D gene: NA; CDR3 DNA: TGCGCCAGCAGCCTGGAGGGGATCCTCTCCTACAATGAGCAGTTCTTC; CDR3 protein: CASSLEGILSYNEQFF
V gene: TRBV7-9; J gene: TRBJ2-3; clone size: NA; D gene: NA; CDR3 DNA: TGTGCCAGCAGTCTTGGACTACACACAGATACGCAGTATTTT; CDR3 protein: CASSLGLHTDTQYF
V gene: TRBV20-1; J gene: TRBJ2-5; clone size: NA; D gene: TRBD2; CDR3 DNA: TGCAGTGCTAGAGAAGCAGCGGGGATGGCCCAGTACTTC; CDR3 protein: CSAREAAGMAQYF
V gene: TRBV20-1; J gene: TRBJ2-7; clone size: once; D gene: TRBD2; CDR3 DNA: TGCAGTGCCCCCGCGGGGGGGTCCTTCTCCTACGAGCAGTACTTC; CDR3 protein: CSAPAGGSFSYEQYF
V gene: TRBV27; J gene: TRBJ1-4; clone size: NA; D gene: NA; CDR3 DNA: TGTGCCAGCAGGGGGCTGGACCGCGAAAAACTGTTTTTT; CDR3 protein: CASRGLDREKLFF
V gene: TRBV10-3; J gene: TRBJ1-2; clone size: many; D gene: NA; CDR3 DNA: TGTGCCATCAGTGAGTCAGGGGATTATGGCTACACCTTC; CDR3 protein: CAISESGDYGYTF
V gene: TRBV5-1; J gene: TRBJ2-1; clone size: NA; D gene: TRBD1; CDR3 DNA: TGCGCCAGCAGCTTGGGAGGAGGGACAGGCTCCTACAATGAGCAGTTCTTC; CDR3 protein: CASSLGGGTGSYNEQFF
V gene: TRBV27; J gene: TRBJ2-6; clone size: many; D gene: NA; CDR3 DNA: TGTGCCAGCAGCAGGAGATCTGGGGCCAACGTCCTGACTTTC; CDR3 protein: CASSRRSGANVLTF
V gene: TRBV5-1; J gene: TRBJ1-2; clone size: NA; D gene: NA; CDR3 DNA: TGCGCCAGCAGCCACGGAGGGGGAGACTATGGCTACACCTTC; CDR3 protein: CASSHGGGDYGYTF
V gene: TRBV10-3; J gene: TRBJ2-7; clone size: few; D gene: NA; CDR3 DNA: TGTGCCATCAGTGACCAGACCGGTACGGCCTCCTACGAGCAGTACTTC; CDR3 protein: CAISDQTGTASYEQYF
V gene: TRBV7-2; J gene: TRBJ1-5; clone size: few; D gene: NA; CDR3 DNA: TGTGCCAGCAGCCAAGGGTTTCAGCCCCAGCATTTT; CDR3 protein: CASSQGFQPQHF
V gene: TRBV7-2; J gene: TRBJ2-7; clone size: few; D gene: NA; CDR3 DNA: TGTGCCAGCACCCCGGTCCGGGAGAGCGAGCAGTACTTC; CDR3 protein: CASTPVRESEQYF
V gene: TRBV6-2/TRBV6-3; J gene: TRBJ1-5; clone size: NA; D gene: NA; CDR3 DNA: TGTGCCAGCAGCAATAGACAGCAGCCCCAGCATTTT; CDR3 protein: CASSNRQQPQHF
V gene: TRBV10-3; J gene: TRBJ2-1; clone size: many; D gene: TRBD2; CDR3 DNA: TGTGCCATCAGTGCCTCAGGGACGGGAGGGACTAGCAGCAGTGAGCAGTTCTTC; CDR3 protein: CAISASGTGGTSSSEQFF
V gene: TRBV12-3/TRBV12-4; J gene: TRBJ1-1; clone size: few; D gene: NA; CDR3 DNA: TGTGCCAGCAGTTATCAGCTCGGGGGTAACTCGAACACTGAAGCTTTCTTT; CDR3 protein: CASSYQLGGNSNTEAFF
V gene: TRBV20-1; J gene: TRBJ1-5; clone size: few; D gene: NA; CDR3 DNA: TGCAGTGCTCAACCAGGGAGTTTAGGCAATCAGCCCCAGCATTTT; CDR3 protein: CSAQPGSLGNQPQHF
V gene: TRBV12-3/TRBV12-4; J gene: TRBJ1-2; clone size: few; D gene: NA; CDR3 DNA: TGTGCCAGCAGCCCTGTTCCTAACTATGGCTACACCTTC; CDR3 protein: CASSPVPNYGYTF
V gene: TRBV20-1; J gene: TRBJ2-5; clone size: few; D gene: NA; CDR3 DNA: TGCAGTGCCGAAAAAGGCCCCCGGCAGGAGACCCAGTACTTC; CDR3 protein: CSAEKGPRQETQYF
V gene: TRBV6-5; J gene: TRBJ1-1; clone size: NA; D gene: NA; CDR3 DNA: TGTGCCAGCAGTTCCAGGGACATCACTGAAGCTTTCTTT; CDR3 protein: CASSSRDITEAFF
V gene: TRBV12-3/TRBV12-4; J gene: TRBJ2-2; clone size: many; D gene: NA; CDR3 DNA: TGTGCCAGCAGGTCCCAGGGAACCGGGGAGCTGTTTTTT; CDR3 protein: CASRSQGTGELFF
V gene: TRBV29-1; J gene: TRBJ1-1; clone size: NA; D gene: NA; CDR3 DNA: TGCAGCGTTGCTCGGGGTATGAACACTGAAGCTTTCTTT; CDR3 protein: CSVARGMNTEAFF
V gene: TRBV29-1; J gene: TRBJ2-5; clone size: many; D gene: NA; CDR3 DNA: TGCAGCGTTGACGGAGGGCAGTTCCAAGAGACCCAGTACTTC; CDR3 protein: CSVDGGQFQETQYF
V gene: TRBV20-1; J gene: TRBJ2-7; clone size: few; D gene: NA; CDR3 DNA: TGCAGTGCTCAATCGGGTTACGAGCAGTACTTC; CDR3 protein: CSAQSGYEQYF
V gene: TRBV15; J gene: TRBJ1-5; clone size: many; D gene: TRBD1; CDR3 DNA: TGTGCCACCAGCGGCCGGGACAGGGTATTTCAGCCCCAGCATTTT; CDR3 protein: CATSGRDRVFQPQHF
V gene: TRBV18; J gene: TRBJ1-1; clone size: few; D gene: TRBD1; CDR3 DNA: TGTGCCAGCTCACCACGCTTACAGGGGGCAAGTGAAGCTTTCTTT; CDR3 protein: CASSPRLQGASEAFF
V gene: TRBV5-4; J gene: TRBJ1-6; clone size: NA; D gene: TRBD1; CDR3 DNA: TGTGCCAGCAGCTCTCGGGGGACAGGGGTAGGCTCACCCCTCCACTTT; CDR3 protein: CASSSRGTGVGSPLHF
V gene: TRBV29-1; J gene: TRBJ1-2; clone size: NA; D gene: NA; CDR3 DNA: TGCAGCGTGATGACAGAAGCCTATGGCTACACCTTC; CDR3 protein: CSVMTEAYGYTF
V gene: TRBV4-2; J gene: TRBJ1-2; clone size: many; D gene: NA; CDR3 DNA: TGTGCCAGCAGCCACCGGGACACCGCATGGGGGGCTTATGGCTACACCTTC; CDR3 protein: CASSHRDTAWGAYGYTF
V gene: TRBV7-9; J gene: TRBJ2-7; clone size: NA; D gene: NA; CDR3 DNA: TGTGCCAGCAGCTCGGAACAGGGAAGGGGAAGCTACGAGCAGTACTTC; CDR3 protein: CASSSEQGRGSYEQYF
V gene: TRBV5-6; J gene: TRBJ2-7; clone size: NA; D gene: NA; CDR3 DNA: TGTGCCAGCCGCATAAAAGGGCCGGTTCAGGAGCAGTACTTC; CDR3 protein: CASRIKGPVQEQYF